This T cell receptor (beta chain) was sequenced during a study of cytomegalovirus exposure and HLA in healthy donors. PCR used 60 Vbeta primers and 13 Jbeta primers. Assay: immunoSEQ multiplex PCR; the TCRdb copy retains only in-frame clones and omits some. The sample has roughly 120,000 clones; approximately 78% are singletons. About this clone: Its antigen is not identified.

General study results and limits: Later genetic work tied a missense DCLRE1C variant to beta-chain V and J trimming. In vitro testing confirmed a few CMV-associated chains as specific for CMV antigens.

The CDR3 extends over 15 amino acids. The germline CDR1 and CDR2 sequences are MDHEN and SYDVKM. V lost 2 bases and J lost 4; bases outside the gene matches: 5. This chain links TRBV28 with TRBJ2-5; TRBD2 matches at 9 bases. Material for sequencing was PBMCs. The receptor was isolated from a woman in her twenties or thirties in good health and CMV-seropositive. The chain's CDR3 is CASSLRLAGTETQYF. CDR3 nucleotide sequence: TGTGCCAGCAGTTTAAGGCTAGCGGGGACAGAGACCCAGTACTTC.